The 8 T cell receptor beta chains in this list originate from one sample, sequenced in a study of human T cells and chemical hapten exposure. Time point denoted: patch test 3, about 24 weeks after DPC sensitization. The treatment: therapeutic diphenylcyclopropenone sensitization with weekly scalp DPC. TCRdb recomputed calls from the RACE reads with MiXCR, one row per CDR3 protein. The sample includes roughly 69,000 distinct CDR3 sequences, approximately 10% of them seen just once. The sample here was whole blood, taken in connection with sensitization to the hapten diphenylcyclopropenone (DPC). All receptors derive from a woman aged 25 to 39 with alopecia areata. Some clones in this sample may be carry-over from other donors' samples.

The table lists this clonotype with many counts. The V gene is TRBV6-1, the J gene TRBJ2-3; 9 bases fit TRBD2. CDR1 is MNHNS, CDR2 SASEGT, per germline. The V and J ends lost 4 bases and 5 bases, in that order; junction bases with no gene match: 4. CDR3 size: 14 residues. The CDR3, as DNA: TGTGCCAGCAGTGGAGCGGGGGGTGTAGATACGCAGTATTTT. Encoded protein: CASSGAGGVDTQYF.

This clonotype occurred many times. The rearrangement links TRBV13 to TRBJ2-7; 8 bases map to TRBD1. J was trimmed by 1 base and V by 4 bases; bases with no gene match: 12. Per the germline V gene, CDR1 is PRHDT and CDR2 is FYEKMQ (reference sequence). The CDR3 contains 17 residues. CDR3: CASSSINSGQGSYEQYF. Written as DNA, the CDR3 is TGTGCCAGCAGCTCTATAAACTCCGGACAGGGTTCCTACGAGCAGTACTTC.

The chain joins TRBV5-1 to TRBJ1-1, with TRBD1 as a possible D gene (5 bases). Germline CDR1 SGHRS, CDR2 YFSETQ. The CDR3 sequence is 14 residues long. Trimming took 5 bases from V and 4 from J, leaving 15 bases between them. This CDR3 is CASRGDGSSTEAFF. CDR3 DNA: TGCGCCAGCAGGGGGGACGGATCAAGCACTGAAGCTTTCTTT.

There are many counts of this clonotype. The J gene is TRBJ2-7, the V gene TRBV13; maybe TRBD2 (5 bases). Germline V CDR1 and CDR2: PRHDT, FYEKMQ (reference sequence). CDR3 length: 13 amino acids. V gave up 8 bases and J gave up 4 bases, with 15 bases separating them. CDR3 nucleotide sequence: TGTGCCAGCCAGGCGGGCCCTAATTACGAGCAGTACTTC. Translated, it gives CASQAGPNYEQYF. The variable domain in full, completed from reference TRBV13 and TRBJ2-7, reads AAGVIQSPRHLIKEKRETATLKCYPIPRHDTVYWYQQGPGQDPQFLISFYEKMQSDKGSIPDRFSAQQFSDYHSELNMSSLELGDSALYFCASQAGPNYEQYFGPGTRLTVT.

The chain uses TRBV7-9 and TRBJ1-5; D is unclear. The CDR3 sequence is 16 residues long. V lost 1 base and J lost 1, with 11 bases in between. Germline assignment: CDR1 SEHNR and CDR2 FQNEAQ (reference sequence). In DNA, the CDR3 is TGTGCCAGCAGCTTAGGGGGATCTGGGAGCAATCAGCCCCAGCATTTT. Protein sequence: CASSLGGSGSNQPQHF.

This clonotype has a count of ten or more. This chain connects TRBV27 to TRBJ2-5, with D perhaps TRBD1 (5 bases). Germline loops: CDR1 MNHEY, CDR2 SMNVEV (reference sequence). The V end was cut by 3 bases, the J end by 1 base, with 6 bases between. The CDR3 consists of 13 residues. In DNA, the CDR3 is TGTGCCAGCAGTTTTACAGGCCAAGAGACCCAGTACTTC. Protein sequence: CASSFTGQETQYF.

This clonotype was recorded a few times. The junction does not match germline at one end; this may be a read error. The chain employs TRBV5-1 and TRBJ2-1, with 12 bases that match TRBD2. The V gene's germline CDR1 is SGHRS and CDR2 YFSETQ. The CDR3 contains 17 residues. The CDR3 reads CASSLASGRAAYNEQFF. The CDR3 nucleotides read TGCGCCAGCAGTTTGGCTAGCGGGAGGGCCGCCTACAATGAGCAGTTCTTC.

CDR3 sequence (DNA): TGTGCCAGCAGCCTGGGACGAGTGGGAGATACGCAGTATTTT. The encoded protein is CASSLGRVGDTQYF. This sequence joins TRBV5-4 and TRBJ2-3; TRBD1 or TRBD2 may be the D gene (5 bases each). This CDR3 is built from 14 residues. Germline CDR1 reads SGHNT; CDR2 reads YYREEE (reference sequence). Trimming pared 4 bases from V and 5 bases from J, leaving 14 bases between.